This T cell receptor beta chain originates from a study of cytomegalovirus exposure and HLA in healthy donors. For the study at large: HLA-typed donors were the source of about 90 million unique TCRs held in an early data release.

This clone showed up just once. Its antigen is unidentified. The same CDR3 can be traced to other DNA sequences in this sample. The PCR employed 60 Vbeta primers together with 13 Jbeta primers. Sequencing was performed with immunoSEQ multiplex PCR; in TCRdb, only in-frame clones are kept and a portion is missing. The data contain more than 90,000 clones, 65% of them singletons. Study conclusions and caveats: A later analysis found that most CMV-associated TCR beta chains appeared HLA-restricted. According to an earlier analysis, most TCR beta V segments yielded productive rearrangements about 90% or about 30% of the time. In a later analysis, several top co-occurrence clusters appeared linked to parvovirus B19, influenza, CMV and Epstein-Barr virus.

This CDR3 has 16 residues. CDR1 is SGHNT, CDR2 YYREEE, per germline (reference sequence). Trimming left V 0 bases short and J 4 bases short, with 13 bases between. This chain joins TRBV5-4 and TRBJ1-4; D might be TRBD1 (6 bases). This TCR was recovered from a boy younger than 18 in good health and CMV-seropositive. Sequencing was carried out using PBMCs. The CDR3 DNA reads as TGTGCCAGCAGCTTGGCCTGTCGGGACATTAATGAAAAACTGTTTTTT. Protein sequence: CASSLACRDINEKLFF.